A selection of T cell receptor beta chains follows, all from one sample in a study of T-cell reconstitution after alpha-beta-depleted transplantation in children. Using its own MiXCR run on the PCR reads, TCRdb lists one record per CDR3 protein. The table lists 600,000 to 700,000 distinct CDR3 sequences, approximately 14% of them singletons. Material: PBMCs, obtained before TCRalphabeta/CD19-depleted stem cell transplant. Every receptor here comes from a girl aged 2 to 10 with congenital amegakaryocytic thrombocytopenia, due to receive a stem cell transplant. Each CDR3 is given with its conserved first and last residue. A D gene is named only where the DNA matches it firmly. The size of a clone is reported for some rows only, either as once, few or many, or as a class for expanded clones.

size: many; J: TRBJ2-3; V: TRBV12-3/TRBV12-4; D: .; DNA: TGTGCCAGCAGTTCCAGAAAGGTGACAGATACGCAGTATTTT; CDR3: CASSSRKVTDTQYF
size: .; J: TRBJ1-2; V: TRBV7-9; D: .; DNA: TGTGCCAGCAGGCGCGGGACGGGAGTCGAATCTTATGGCTACACCTTC; CDR3: CASRRGTGVESYGYTF
size: few; J: TRBJ2-7; V: TRBV20-1; D: TRBD2; DNA: TGCAGTGCTAGAGAGCCCACTAGCGGGAGAAGCTACGAGCAGTACTTC; CDR3: CSAREPTSGRSYEQYF
size: .; J: TRBJ1-4; V: TRBV10-3; D: .; DNA: TGTGCCATCAGTGAGCATTCTGGGGCACTTTCAGGACAACTGTTTTTT; CDR3: CAISEHSGALSGQLFF
size: .; J: TRBJ2-7; V: TRBV12-3/TRBV12-4; D: TRBD2; DNA: TGTGCCAGCAGGTTAGCGGGAGTCTCCTACGAGCAGTACTTC; CDR3: CASRLAGVSYEQYF
size: many; J: TRBJ1-1; V: TRBV15; D: .; DNA: TGTGCCACCAGGGACATGCGCTACACTGAAGCTTTCTTT; CDR3: CATRDMRYTEAFF
size: few; J: TRBJ2-1; V: TRBV12-3/TRBV12-4; D: TRBD2; DNA: TGTGCCAGCAGTTTTCCCCCTTGGACTAGCGGGAGGGTGAATGAGCAGTTCTTC; CDR3: CASSFPPWTSGRVNEQFF
size: .; J: TRBJ2-4; V: TRBV5-1; D: TRBD2; DNA: TGCGCCAGCAACGCCGGGACGGGGGGAAACATTCAGTACTTC; CDR3: CASNAGTGGNIQYF
size: many; J: TRBJ1-4; V: TRBV29-1; D: .; DNA: TGCAGCGTTCTGGCGGATAATGAAAAACTGTTTTTT; CDR3: CSVLADNEKLFF
size: many; J: TRBJ2-2; V: TRBV7-7; D: .; DNA: TGTGCCAGCAGCTTACGCGCCACCGGGGAGCTGTTTTTT; CDR3: CASSLRATGELFF
size: many; J: TRBJ2-7; V: TRBV10-2; D: .; DNA: TGCGCCAGCAGTGTGGTCATCGGGGCGAAATCCTACGAGCAGTACTTC; CDR3: CASSVVIGAKSYEQYF
size: many; J: TRBJ2-1; V: TRBV3-1; D: .; DNA: TGTGCCAGCAGCCTCACCCCGGAAAGGAATGAGCAGTTCTTC; CDR3: CASSLTPERNEQFF